The 21 T cell receptor beta chains given below trace back to one sample, sequenced in a study of regulatory T cells in long-lasting Graves disease. CDR3 regions were amplified by Arm-PCR using iRepertoire HTBI primers to build TCR beta libraries. One entry per CDR3 protein, called by TCRdb with MiXCR from the multiplex PCR reads. The repertoire includes roughly 450,000 distinct CDR3 sequences, around 20% of them detected once, and approximately 8% sits in the top ten. Time point: persistent/refractory GD, antithyroid drugs over 5 years with positive TRAb. After RNA was extracted from PBMCs, the TCR library was made from it. The source was peripheral blood mononuclear cells (PBMCs), collected when the disease was refractory, from a patient treated with antithyroid drugs. These receptors originate from a female donor with Graves disease.

The chain uses TRBV28 and TRBJ2-1; D remains ambiguous. The V end was cut by 4 bases, the J end by 2 bases, with 9 bases between. The CDR3 contains 14 residues. The V gene's germline CDR1 is MDHEN and CDR2 SYDVKM. This CDR3 reads CASSSKFTYNEQFF. DNA of the CDR3: TGTGCCAGCAGTTCAAAATTTACCTACAATGAGCAGTTCTTC.

Remarks on this clonotype: A much larger clonotype is one base distant, so this may be a read error. The V and J genes are TRBV10-3 and TRBJ1-2, with D unresolved. The CDR3 length is 15 residues. Germline values: CDR1 ENHRY, CDR2 SYGVKD. CDR3 in DNA: TGTGCCACCAGTTCCCCGGGTCTACACGAGGATGGCTACACCTTC. It codes for CATSSPGLHEDGYTF.

This clonotype was picked up many times. The CDR3 region is CSAREAARSSYEQYF. The CDR3 DNA sequence: TGCAGTGCTAGAGAAGCAGCCCGCAGCTCCTACGAGCAGTACTTC. This sequence joins TRBV20-1 and TRBJ2-7, with no clear D. This CDR3 contains 15 residues. Trimming left V 0 bases short and J 0 bases short, with 12 bases between. Germline CDR1 DFQATT, CDR2 SNEGSKA (reference sequence).

This clonotype was recorded at least ten times. This rearrangement joins TRBV27 to TRBJ2-5; 8 bases agree with TRBD2. V was clipped by 8 bases and J by 5 bases; unmatched bases: 7. The CDR3 runs to 13 residues. Germline V CDR1 and CDR2: MNHEY, SMNVEV (reference sequence). The CDR3 DNA reads TGTGCCAGCCTTAAGGCGGGAGGCGAGACCCAGTACTTC. Translating it yields CASLKAGGETQYF.

A few counts support this clonotype. The chain links TRBV6-1 to TRBJ1-5; 7 positions match TRBD1. J was trimmed by 7 bases and V by 5 bases; bases with no gene match: 17. Germline V gene lookup returns CDR1 MNHNS and CDR2 SASEGT. The CDR3 is 17 amino acids. CDR3 DNA sequence: TGTGCCAGCAGTCAAGGCTTCCTTGACAGGGAGAGGCAGCCCCAGCATTTT. This gives the protein CASSQGFLDRERQPQHF.

This clonotype occurred many times. The chain employs TRBV20-1 and TRBJ2-5; 12 bases fit TRBD2. Germline V gene lookup returns CDR1 DFQATT and CDR2 SNEGSKA (reference sequence). This CDR3 has 17 amino acids. The V segment lost 5 bases and the J segment 1 base; nucleotides outside the gene matches: 11. CDR3 in amino acids: CSAPPPSGRVPQETQYF. The CDR3 region has the DNA TGCAGTGCTCCACCCCCTAGCGGGAGGGTCCCCCAAGAGACCCAGTACTTC.

The table lists this clonotype with many counts. The chain recombines TRBV7-2 with TRBJ2-5, with D tentatively TRBD1 (5 bases). Germline loops: CDR1 SGHTA, CDR2 FQGNSA. The length of the CDR3 is 16 residues. Trimming removed 4 bases from V and 4 bases from J, with 19 bases in between. CDR3 loop: CASSSPMGQGRETQYF. The CDR3, as DNA: TGTGCCAGCAGCTCCCCCATGGGGCAAGGGCGAGAGACCCAGTACTTC.

There are many counts of this clonotype. This chain uses TRBV12-3 or TRBV12-4 with TRBJ1-1, with a possible D match to TRBD1 (5 bases). Trimming removed 3 bases from V and 1 base from J, with 12 bases in between. This CDR3 spans 15 amino acids. The CDR3 DNA sequence: TGTGCCAGCAGTTTCTTCGCCGGGACGAACACTGAAGCTTTCTTT. This sequence encodes CASSFFAGTNTEAFF.

J is TRBJ1-2 and V is TRBV6-1; TRBD1 matches at 12 bases. With 5 bases clipped from V and 1 base from J, the junction kept 5 bases outside the gene matches. The CDR3 is made up of 16 amino acids. Germline V gene sequence: CDR1 MNHNS, CDR2 SASEGT. As DNA, the CDR3 is TGTGCCAGCAGTCCGGGACAGGGGGCCTTTAACTATGGCTACACCTTC. This codes for CASSPGQGAFNYGYTF.

V usage is TRBV5-5 and J usage is TRBJ2-7; a weak D match, TRBD1 (6 bases). V was shortened by 6 bases and J by 0 bases, with 13 bases between the two germline ends. CDR3 size: 14 residues. The germline gives CDR1 SGHKS, CDR2 YYEKEE (reference sequence). CDR3 coding DNA: TGTGCCAGCAATACCGGGACACCCTCCTACGAGCAGTACTTC. It yields the protein CASNTGTPSYEQYF.

As for this clonotype: This sequence may be a read error, since a much larger clone differs from it by one base. The chain employs TRBV24-1 and TRBJ2-7; tentative D call: TRBD2 (6 bases). This CDR3 spans 13 amino acids. Per the germline V gene, CDR1 is KGHDR and CDR2 is SFDVKD. The CDR3 nucleotides read TGTACCACCAGCCCGGGGGTCGGTTACGAGCAGTACTTC. Translating gives CTTSPGVGYEQYF.

The chain joins TRBV6-1 to TRBJ2-2; the D gene is possibly TRBD1 (6 bases). Trimming stripped 7 bases from V and 1 base from J, with 10 bases between. CDR1 and CDR2 (germline): MNHNS, SASEGT. This CDR3 has 14 amino acids. CDR3 DNA: TGTGCCAGCACCATGGGACAGAACACCGGGGAGCTGTTTTTT. The encoded protein is CASTMGQNTGELFF.

The rearrangement joins TRBV19 to TRBJ1-1; TRBD1 matches 7 bases. Trimming took 7 bases from V and 1 from J; bases not matched to a gene: 12. The CDR3 loop spans 16 amino acids. Germline CDR1 is LNHDA and CDR2 is SQIVND (reference sequence). CDR3 sequence reads: CASTKPPKGANTEAFF. The CDR3, as DNA: TGTGCCAGTACCAAACCCCCGAAGGGGGCGAACACTGAAGCTTTCTTT.

This clonotype was recorded a few times. The chain links TRBV20-1 to TRBJ1-5; D ambiguous. This CDR3 contains 14 residues. Germline loops: CDR1 DFQATT, CDR2 SNEGSKA (reference sequence). V lost 3 bases and J lost 4, with 13 bases in between. CDR3 loop: CSASLSSSNQPQHF. DNA of the CDR3: TGCAGTGCTAGCTTATCGAGTTCTAATCAGCCCCAGCATTTT.

This clonotype was counted a few times. The chain is built from TRBV20-1 and TRBJ2-7; 8 bases fit TRBD2. Germline V CDR1 and CDR2: DFQATT, SNEGSKA (reference sequence). Trimming took 5 bases from V and 4 from J; bases not matched to a gene: 7. The CDR3 totals 13 residues. The CDR3 DNA reads TGCAGTGCTCCACGGGAGGGCCTGTACGAGCAGTACTTC. This gives the protein CSAPREGLYEQYF.

Note on this clonotype: A single base separates this from a much larger clone, so it may be a read error. This sequence joins TRBV20-1 and TRBJ1-2; D remains ambiguous. Deletions cut 0 bases from V and 4 bases from J, with 21 bases between. Looked up from germline, CDR1 is DFQATT and CDR2 is SNEGSKA (reference sequence). The CDR3 totals 17 residues. Written as DNA, the CDR3 is TGCAGTGCTAGAGATGTAGCCACTCCCAGTCGATCCTATGGCTACACCTTC. Protein sequence: CSARDVATPSRSYGYTF.

The genes are TRBV28 and TRBJ1-2, with a weak D call TRBD1 (5 bases). The CDR3 consists of 13 residues. Germline lookup yields CDR1 MDHEN and CDR2 SYDVKM. Trimming left V 3 bases short and J 4 bases short, with 9 bases between. The CDR3 protein is CASSLGRIYGYTF. The CDR3, as DNA: TGTGCCAGCAGTTTGGGACGGATCTATGGCTACACCTTC.

This clonotype was counted at least ten times. The gene calls are TRBV7-2 and TRBJ1-2; 11 bases align to TRBD1. J gave up 0 bases and V 6 bases, and 3 bases lay outside the gene matches. The CDR3 sequence is 15 residues long. Germline V gene lookup returns CDR1 SGHTA and CDR2 FQGNSA. This chain's CDR3 is CASSRTGGANYGYTF. DNA of the CDR3: TGTGCCAGCAGTCGGACAGGGGGCGCTAACTATGGCTACACCTTC.

This clonotype was seen just once. This chain connects TRBV9 to TRBJ1-1, with TRBD1 identical over 8 bases. J lost 8 bases, V lost 0 bases, and 0 bases had no gene match. This CDR3 is built from 12 residues. Germline CDR1 is SGDLS and CDR2 is YYNGEE. The CDR3 here is CASSVGDREAFF. In DNA, the CDR3 is TGTGCCAGCAGCGTAGGGGACAGGGAAGCTTTCTTT.

CDR3 region: CASRLDGGVNQPQHF. DNA for the CDR3: TGTGCCAGCAGGCTCGACGGAGGGGTCAATCAGCCCCAGCATTTT. The chain uses TRBV6-2 or TRBV6-3 and TRBJ1-5, with TRBD1 as a possible D gene (5 bases). Germline values: CDR1 MNHEY, CDR2 SVGEGT. There are 15 residues in the CDR3. Trimming took 6 bases from V and 3 from J, leaving 15 bases between them.

The CDR3 coding sequence is TGTGCCAGCAGCAACGAATGGACTCCAACCTACAATGAGCAGTTCTTC. Amino acid sequence: CASSNEWTPTYNEQFF. V usage is TRBV7-9 and J usage is TRBJ2-1; D possibly corresponds to TRBD2 (5 bases). Germline loops: CDR1 SEHNR, CDR2 FQNEAQ (reference sequence). The CDR3 contains 16 residues. Trimming cost V 5 bases and J 2 bases, with 16 bases left between them.